The sequence of this T cell receptor (beta chain) was determined in a study of cytomegalovirus exposure and HLA in healthy donors. V was shortened by 5 bases and J by 8 bases, with 12 bases between the two germline ends. The CDR3 is 12 residues long. The germline CDR1 and CDR2 sequences are SEHNR and FQNEAQ (reference sequence). Primers: 60 Vbeta forward and 13 Jbeta reverse. TCRdb's table, derived via immunoSEQ multiplex PCR, lists solely in-frame clones and lacks some. The table lists over 110,000 clones, around 78% of them singletons. Details on this clone: The antigen is undetermined.

Study-wide results and caveats: While the bulk of TCR sequences proved rare, some public TCRs turned up in many donors. Later analysis demonstrated an association between a missense DCLRE1C variant and TCR beta V- and J-gene trimming. In a later analysis, productive TCRs from donors in an Asian-associated ancestry cluster reportedly carried fewer N-insertions than the cohort mean. Another analysis was done later, and it associated approximately 17,000 TCR beta sequences with HLA alleles at 0.05 false discovery rate.

The sequenced sample consisted of PBMCs. This clonotype was sampled from a woman between 40 and 50 years old in good health and CMV-seropositive. The chain is built from TRBV7-9 and TRBJ1-1; D possibly corresponds to TRBD1 (5 bases). CDR3 sequence: CASSLMGGEAFF. CDR3 DNA: TGTGCCAGCAGCCTAATGGGGGGGGAAGCTTTCTTT.